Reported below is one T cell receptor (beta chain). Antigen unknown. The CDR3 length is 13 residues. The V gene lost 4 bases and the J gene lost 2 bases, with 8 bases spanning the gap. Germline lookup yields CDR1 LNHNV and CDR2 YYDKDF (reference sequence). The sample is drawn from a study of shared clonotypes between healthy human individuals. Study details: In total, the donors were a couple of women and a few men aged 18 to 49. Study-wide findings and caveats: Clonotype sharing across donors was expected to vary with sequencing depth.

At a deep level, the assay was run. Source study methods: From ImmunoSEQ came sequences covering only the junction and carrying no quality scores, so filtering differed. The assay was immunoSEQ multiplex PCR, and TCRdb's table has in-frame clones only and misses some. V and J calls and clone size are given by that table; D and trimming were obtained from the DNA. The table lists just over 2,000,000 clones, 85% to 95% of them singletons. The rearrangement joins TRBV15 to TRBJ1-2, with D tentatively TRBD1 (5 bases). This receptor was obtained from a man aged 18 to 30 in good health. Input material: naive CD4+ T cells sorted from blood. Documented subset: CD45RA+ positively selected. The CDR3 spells CATSMDTNYGYTF. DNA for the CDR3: TGTGCCACCAGCATGGACACCAACTATGGCTACACCTTC.